The T cell receptor beta chain described here comes from a study of T-cell memory formation after mild COVID-19. Study-level information: Largely donor-specific TCR clusters were found. Broader study findings: Still unconfirmed is whether the second-wave clones peaking on day 37 recognized SARS-CoV-2. Most CD4+ clones that shrank were in CM and EM, while CD8+ ones turned up in EMRA.

MiXCR, applied by TCRdb to the 5' RACE reads, yields one record per CDR3 protein. Altogether 400,000 or so distinct CDR3 sequences are present, about 20% being singletons, with the ten largest covering around 8.4%. As to this clonotype: Its target is unknown.

CDR3 length equals 17 residues. The germline gives CDR1 SEHNR, CDR2 FQNEAQ (reference sequence). Unmatched junction bases numbered 14, after V lost 6 bases and J lost 7 bases. The sequencing input was PBMCs or a T cell subset sorted from them (not recorded which). This chain uses TRBV7-9 with TRBJ2-2; 10 nucleotides line up with TRBD2. The TCR was taken from an adult woman who had mild COVID-19 (a few samples of this study predate the infection). Cell type and time point are not known. CDR3 nucleotide sequence: TGTGCCAGCAGGTCCCACTCTCTAGCGGGAGTAGGCGGGGAGCTGTTTTTT. It specifies CASRSHSLAGVGGELFF.